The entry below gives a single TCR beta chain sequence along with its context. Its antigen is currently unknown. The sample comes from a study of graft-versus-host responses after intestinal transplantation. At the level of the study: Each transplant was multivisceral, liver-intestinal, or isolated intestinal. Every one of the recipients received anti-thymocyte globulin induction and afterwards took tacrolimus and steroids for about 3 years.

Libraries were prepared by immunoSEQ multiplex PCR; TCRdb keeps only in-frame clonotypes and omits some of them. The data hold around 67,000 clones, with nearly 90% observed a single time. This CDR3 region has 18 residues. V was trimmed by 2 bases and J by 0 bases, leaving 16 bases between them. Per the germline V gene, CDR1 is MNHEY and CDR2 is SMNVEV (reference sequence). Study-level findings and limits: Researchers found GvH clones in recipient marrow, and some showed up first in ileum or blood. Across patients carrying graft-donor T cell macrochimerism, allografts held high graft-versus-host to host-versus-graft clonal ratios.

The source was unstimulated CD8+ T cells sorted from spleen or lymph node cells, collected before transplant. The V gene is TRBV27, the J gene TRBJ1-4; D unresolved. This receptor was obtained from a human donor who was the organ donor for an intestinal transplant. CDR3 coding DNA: TGTGCCAGCAGTTTAACATTCGGGTTTTTTGCAACTAATGAAAAACTGTTTTTT. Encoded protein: CASSLTFGFFATNEKLFF.